The 23 T cell receptor beta chains listed next were all sequenced from one sample in a study of blood T cell repertoires in COVID-19. Some clones are missing from TCRdb's copy, which holds only in-frame ones; the method was immunoSEQ multiplex PCR. The data contain about 310,000 clones, about nine tenths of them singletons. Sequencing was performed on peripheral blood. These receptors were collected from a man between 50 and 59 years old with active or convalescent COVID-19.

J is TRBJ1-4 and V is TRBV2; 8 nucleotides line up with TRBD1. V shed 7 bases, J shed 8 bases, and the junction held 15 bases outside the gene matches. The CDR3 consists of 16 residues. Germline V CDR1 and CDR2: SNHLY, FYNNEI. The CDR3 spells CASTGQAGGGGEKLFF. The CDR3 region has the DNA TGTGCCAGCACGGGACAGGCCGGAGGGGGTGGGGAAAAACTGTTTTTT. Looking up the rest from reference TRBV2 and TRBJ1-4 gives the full variable domain: EPEVTQTPSHQVTQMGQEVILRCVPISNHLYFYWYRQILGQKVEFLVSFYNNEISEKSEIFDDQFSVERPDGSNFTLKIRSTKLEDSAMYFCASTGQAGGGGEKLFFGSGTQLSVL.

This clone has just a few counts. The V gene is TRBV6-2 or TRBV6-3, the J gene TRBJ2-7, with 12 bases matching TRBD1. After removal of 5 bases from V and 5 bases from J, the junction contained 10 bases not matched to a gene. The CDR3 covers 16 residues. CDR1 is MNHEY and CDR2 is SVGEGT in the germline V gene. CDR3 coding DNA: TGTGCCAGCAGTAGAGCCGGGACAGGGGGCGCGAACGAGCAGTACTTC. Translation gives CASSRAGTGGANEQYF.

The DNA for the CDR3 is TGCGCCAGCAGCCAAGTAACGGGGACAGCTAACTATGGCTACACCTTC. This translates into CASSQVTGTANYGYTF. The gene calls are TRBV4-3 and TRBJ1-2; 7 bases fit TRBD1. This CDR3 has 16 amino acids. V trimming: 1 base; J trimming: 0 bases; junction bases outside the gene matches: 5. In germline, CDR1 is LGHNA, CDR2 YSLEER.

The chain uses TRBV5-1 and TRBJ2-2; 7 bases align to TRBD2. V was pared by 2 bases and J by 4 bases, with 2 bases of the junction left unmatched. Germline-derived CDR1 and CDR2 are SGHRS and YFSETQ. This CDR3 region has 14 residues. In nucleotides, the CDR3 is TGCGCCAGCAGCTTTTGGGGGGGCACCGGGGAGCTGTTTTTT. Translated: CASSFWGGTGELFF.

This chain connects TRBV4-1 to TRBJ2-4; possible D gene TRBD1, 5 bases. V was pared by 4 bases and J by 5 bases, with 15 bases between. This CDR3 region has 15 residues. In germline, CDR1 is MGHRA, CDR2 YSYEKL. The CDR3 nucleotides read TGCGCCAGCAGCCCGGTGGGGCTGAACCAAAACATTCAGTACTTC. Amino acids: CASSPVGLNQNIQYF.

The rearrangement uses TRBV28 and TRBJ1-1, with D possibly TRBD1 on 5 matching bases. V was clipped by 7 bases and J by 3 bases, with 12 bases between them. This CDR3 spans 13 amino acids. Germline-derived CDR1 and CDR2 are MDHEN and SYDVKM. The CDR3 nucleotides read TGTGCCAGCACCCGGGGGGGGGACACTGAAGCTTTCTTT. Its protein product is CASTRGGDTEAFF.

This chain uses TRBV18 with TRBJ2-2, with 9 nucleotides matching TRBD2. The length of the CDR3 is 15 residues. V lost 1 base to trimming and J lost 4 bases; unmatched junction nucleotides: 1. Germline CDR1 is KGHSH and CDR2 is LQKENI. The CDR3 nucleotides read TGTGCCAGCTCACCACTGACTAGCGGCACCGGGGAGCTGTTTTTT. It codes for CASSPLTSGTGELFF.

This clone was detected ten times or more. The rearrangement links TRBV6-5 to TRBJ2-7; 9 nucleotides line up with TRBD1. The germline V gene encodes CDR1 MNHEY and CDR2 SVGAGI. The CDR3 contains 15 residues. V lost 8 bases to trimming and J lost 2 bases; unmatched junction nucleotides: 10. In DNA, the CDR3 is TGTGCCAGCCGTAGCCCCGGGACAGGGACCTACGAGCAGTACTTC. Its translation is CASRSPGTGTYEQYF.

The CDR3 DNA reads as TGTGCCAGCAGCGTTTCCGGGACAGGAGAAGAGACCCAGTACTTC. Translation gives CASSVSGTGEETQYF. This rearrangement joins TRBV2 to TRBJ2-5; 8 bases map to TRBD1. V dropped 6 bases and J dropped 3; count of bases not matched to a gene: 9. Germline V gene lookup returns CDR1 SNHLY and CDR2 FYNNEI. CDR3 length: 15 residues.

This chain joins TRBV6-4 and TRBJ1-1; possibly TRBD1 for D (5 bases). V was trimmed by 4 bases and J by 1 base, leaving 7 bases between them. Per the germline V gene, CDR1 is MRHNA and CDR2 is SNTAGT. The CDR3 length is 13 residues. The CDR3 reads CASSAQGNTEAFF. CDR3 coding DNA: TGTGCCAGCAGTGCGCAGGGGAACACTGAAGCTTTCTTT.

This chain connects TRBV5-1 to TRBJ2-5, with D perhaps matching TRBD1 or TRBD2 (6 bases each). Deletions cut 4 bases from V and 8 bases from J, with 21 bases between. CDR1 SGHRS and CDR2 YFSETQ come from the germline V gene. This CDR3 contains 15 residues. This chain's CDR3 is CASSLEGQGKGTQYF. CDR3 DNA sequence: TGCGCCAGCAGCCTGGAGGGGCAGGGGAAGGGAACCCAGTACTTC.

The rearrangement joins TRBV10-3 to TRBJ1-2; D is unresolved. The V and J ends lost 2 bases and 8 bases respectively, with 15 bases between them. CDR3 length: 14 residues. Germline CDR1 and CDR2: ENHRY and SYGVKD. Here the CDR3 reads CAISEGQASGGYTF. In DNA, the CDR3 is TGTGCCATCAGTGAGGGGCAGGCGTCGGGGGGCTACACCTTC.

V gene TRBV3-1 (or the pseudogene TRBV3-2) combines with J gene TRBJ2-5; 9 bases are shared with TRBD2. Germline V CDR1 and CDR2: LGHDT, YNNKEL (reference sequence). J gave up 6 bases and V 1 base, and 15 bases lay outside the gene matches. This CDR3 comprises 18 residues. CDR3 sequence reads: CASSQVVAGATRPQTQYF. The DNA for the CDR3 is TGTGCCAGCAGCCAAGTGGTAGCGGGGGCCACCCGCCCGCAGACCCAGTACTTC.

CDR3 region: CATSEPGQGLRTQYF. The CDR3 DNA reads TGTGCCACCAGTGAACCGGGACAGGGGCTACGTACGCAGTATTTT. The chain has TRBV24-1 and TRBJ2-3; TRBD1 matches at 10 bases. J was trimmed by 8 bases and V by 4 bases; bases with no gene match: 8. CDR1 and CDR2 (germline): KGHDR, SFDVKD. The CDR3 spans 15 residues.

The rearrangement joins TRBV2 to TRBJ2-1; possible D gene TRBD1, 5 bases. Trimming cost V 4 bases and J 0 bases, with 10 bases left between them. Germline assignment: CDR1 SNHLY and CDR2 FYNNEI. The CDR3 runs to 15 residues. The chain's CDR3 is CASSGTPSSYNEQFF. CDR3 DNA: TGTGCCAGCAGTGGGACACCGAGCTCCTACAATGAGCAGTTCTTC.

This clone has a handful of counts. The gene calls are TRBV28 and TRBJ1-4; weak D call: TRBD1 (5 bases). The CDR3 is 15 residues long. The V and J ends lost 7 bases and 7 bases respectively, with 19 bases between them. The germline gives CDR1 MDHEN, CDR2 SYDVKM. The CDR3 coding sequence is TGTGCCAGCAACTCACTGGGGGAGGTGGGTGAAAAACTGTTTTTT. This encodes CASNSLGEVGEKLFF.

This clone showed up just once. V usage is TRBV29-1 and J usage is TRBJ2-7; 11 nucleotides match TRBD1. Germline assignment: CDR1 SQVTM and CDR2 ANQGSEA. V shed 5 bases, J shed 1 base, and the junction held 4 bases outside the gene matches. This CDR3 is built from 14 residues. CDR3 coding DNA: TGCAGCGTTCGGACAGGGGGCAGGTCCTACGAGCAGTACTTC. Amino acids: CSVRTGGRSYEQYF.

This chain links TRBV28 with TRBJ2-6; 8 nucleotides line up with TRBD1. The CDR3 has 17 amino acids. V lost 8 bases and J lost 2; bases outside the gene matches: 11. The germline CDR1 and CDR2 sequences are MDHEN and SYDVKM. The DNA of the CDR3 is TGTGCCAGCCTAACCTCACAGGGGGGCGCTGGGGCCAACGTCCTGACTTTC. Protein sequence: CASLTSQGGAGANVLTF.

In its sample, this clone was seen a few times. This rearrangement joins TRBV11-2 to TRBJ2-5, with D perhaps TRBD2 (6 bases). This CDR3 has 15 residues. Trimming took 2 bases from V and 4 from J, leaving 14 bases between them. CDR1 is SGHAT, CDR2 FQNNGV, per germline. The CDR3 DNA is TGTGCCAGCAGCTTACGCCCCGAGCGGGCAGAGACCCAGTACTTC. Amino acids: CASSLRPERAETQYF.

This chain joins TRBV6-2 or TRBV6-3 and TRBJ1-4; maybe TRBD1 (5 bases). Trimming took 0 bases from V and 7 from J, leaving 12 bases between them. There are 15 residues in the CDR3. The germline V gene encodes CDR1 MNHEY and CDR2 SVGEGT. Here the CDR3 reads CASSYSSGAGEKLFF. The CDR3 bases are TGTGCCAGCAGTTACTCGAGTGGGGCCGGTGAAAAACTGTTTTTT.

The chain couples TRBV5-1 to TRBJ2-3, with TRBD1 matching 9 bases. With 4 bases clipped from V and 3 bases from J, the junction kept 9 bases outside the gene matches. CDR3 size: 16 residues. Germline V lookup: CDR1 SGHRS, CDR2 YFSETQ. Here the CDR3 reads CASSIQGQGLTDTQYF. The CDR3, as DNA: TGCGCCAGCAGCATTCAGGGACAGGGTCTAACAGATACGCAGTATTTT.

The chain is built from TRBV6-2 or TRBV6-3 and TRBJ1-2; D might be TRBD1 (6 bases). The CDR3 runs to 14 residues. Germline CDR1 is MNHEY and CDR2 is SVGEGT. V was trimmed by 8 bases and J by 7 bases, leaving 20 bases between them. CDR3 sequence (DNA): TGTGCCAGCGGCCTCGTTGGCAGGGGCAGTGGCTACACCTTC. Its protein is CASGLVGRGSGYTF.

The chain combines TRBV2 with TRBJ1-1, with a possible D match to TRBD1 (6 bases). Trimming left V 7 bases short and J 4 bases short, with 10 bases between. The germline CDR1 and CDR2 sequences are SNHLY and FYNNEI. The CDR3 has 12 amino acids. The CDR3 nucleotides read TGTGCCAGCAACAGGGCTCGCACTGAAGCTTTCTTT. This encodes CASNRARTEAFF.